This paragraph covers one TCR beta chain sequence. The record originates from a study of identical twins. In TCRdb, the 5' RACE reads were re-called with MiXCR into one record per CDR3 protein. The table includes about 720,000 distinct CDR3 sequences, 15% to 20% detected once. CDR1 DFQATT and CDR2 SNEGSKA come from the germline V gene (reference sequence). The CDR3 sequence is 16 residues long. After removal of 4 bases from V and 1 base from J, the junction contained 6 bases not matched to a gene. These data also featured in a second study, about T cells expressing NK-cell markers.

The chain links TRBV20-1 to TRBJ2-7; TRBD2 matches at 14 bases. This clonotype originated in a woman younger than 35 in good health. Input material: PBMCs. Here the CDR3 reads CSATVGTSGRSYEQYF. The CDR3 DNA is TGCAGTGCTACAGTAGGGACTAGCGGGAGATCCTACGAGCAGTACTTC.